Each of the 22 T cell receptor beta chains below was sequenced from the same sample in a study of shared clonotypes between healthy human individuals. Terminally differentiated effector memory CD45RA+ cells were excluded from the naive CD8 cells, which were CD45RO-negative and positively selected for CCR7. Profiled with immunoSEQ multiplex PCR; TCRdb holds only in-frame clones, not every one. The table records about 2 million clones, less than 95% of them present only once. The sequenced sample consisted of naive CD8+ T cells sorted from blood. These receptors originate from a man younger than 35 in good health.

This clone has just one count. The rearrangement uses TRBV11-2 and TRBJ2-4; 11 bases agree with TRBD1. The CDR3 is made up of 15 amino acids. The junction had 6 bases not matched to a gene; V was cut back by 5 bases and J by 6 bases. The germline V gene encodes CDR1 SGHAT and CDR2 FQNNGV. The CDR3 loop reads CASSRDRGWGNIQYF. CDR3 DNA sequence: TGTGCCAGCAGCAGGGACAGGGGGTGGGGAAACATTCAGTACTTC. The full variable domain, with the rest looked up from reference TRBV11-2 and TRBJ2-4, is EAGVAQSPRYKIIEKRQSVAFWCNPISGHATLYWYQQILGQGPKLLIQFQNNGVVDDSQLPKDRFSAERLKGVDSTLKIQPAKLEDSAVYLCASSRDRGWGNIQYFGAGTRLSVL.

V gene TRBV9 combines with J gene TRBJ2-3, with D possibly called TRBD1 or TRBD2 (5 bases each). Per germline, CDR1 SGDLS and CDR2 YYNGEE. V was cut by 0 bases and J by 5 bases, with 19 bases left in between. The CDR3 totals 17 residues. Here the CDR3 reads CASSVEGRVGPLDTQYF. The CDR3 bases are TGTGCCAGCAGCGTAGAGGGCAGGGTGGGACCCTTAGATACGCAGTATTTT.

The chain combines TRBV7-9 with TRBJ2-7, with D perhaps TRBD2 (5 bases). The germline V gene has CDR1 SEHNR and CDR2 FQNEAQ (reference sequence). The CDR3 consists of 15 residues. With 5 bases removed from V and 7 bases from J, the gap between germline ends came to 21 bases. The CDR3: CASSPPLESAGEQYF. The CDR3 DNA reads TGTGCCAGCAGCCCCCCACTAGAGAGCGCAGGAGAGCAGTACTTC.

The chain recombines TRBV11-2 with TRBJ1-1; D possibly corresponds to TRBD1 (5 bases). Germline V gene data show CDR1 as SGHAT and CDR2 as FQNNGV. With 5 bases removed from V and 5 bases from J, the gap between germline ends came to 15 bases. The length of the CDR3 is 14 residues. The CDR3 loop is CASSPMGLETEAFF. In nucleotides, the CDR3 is TGTGCCAGCAGCCCGATGGGGCTGGAAACTGAAGCTTTCTTT.

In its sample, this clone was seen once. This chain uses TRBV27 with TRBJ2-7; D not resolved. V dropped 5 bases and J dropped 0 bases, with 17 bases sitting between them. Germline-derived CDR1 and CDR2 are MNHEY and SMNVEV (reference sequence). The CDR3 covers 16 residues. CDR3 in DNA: TGTGCCAGCAGTCCACTGACGGACCCGAGCTCCTACGAGCAGTACTTC. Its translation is CASSPLTDPSSYEQYF.

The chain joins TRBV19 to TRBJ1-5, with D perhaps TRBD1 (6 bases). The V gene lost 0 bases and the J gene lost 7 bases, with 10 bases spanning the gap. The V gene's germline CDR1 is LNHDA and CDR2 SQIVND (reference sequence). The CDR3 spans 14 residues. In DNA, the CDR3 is TGTGCCAGTAGTATAGAGGACAGTGGACAGCCCCAGCATTTT. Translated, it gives CASSIEDSGQPQHF.

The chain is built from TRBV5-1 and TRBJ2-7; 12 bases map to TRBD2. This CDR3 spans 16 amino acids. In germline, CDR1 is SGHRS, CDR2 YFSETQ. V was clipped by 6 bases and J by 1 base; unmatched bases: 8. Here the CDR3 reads CASTVGLAGPSYEQYF. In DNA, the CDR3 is TGCGCCAGCACCGTCGGACTAGCGGGGCCTTCCTACGAGCAGTACTTC.

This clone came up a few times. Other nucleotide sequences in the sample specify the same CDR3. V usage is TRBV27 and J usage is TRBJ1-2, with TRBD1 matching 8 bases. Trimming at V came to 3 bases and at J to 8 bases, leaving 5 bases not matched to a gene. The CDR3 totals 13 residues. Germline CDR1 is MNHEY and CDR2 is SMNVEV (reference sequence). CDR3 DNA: TGTGCCAGCAGTTTTGGACAGGGAGGCGGCTACACCTTC. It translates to CASSFGQGGGYTF.

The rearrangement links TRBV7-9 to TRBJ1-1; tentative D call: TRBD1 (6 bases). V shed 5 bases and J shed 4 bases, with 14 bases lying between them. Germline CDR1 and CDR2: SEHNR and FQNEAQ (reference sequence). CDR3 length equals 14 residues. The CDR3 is CASSVQGSATEAFF. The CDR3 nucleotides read TGTGCCAGCAGCGTTCAGGGGAGCGCCACTGAAGCTTTCTTT.

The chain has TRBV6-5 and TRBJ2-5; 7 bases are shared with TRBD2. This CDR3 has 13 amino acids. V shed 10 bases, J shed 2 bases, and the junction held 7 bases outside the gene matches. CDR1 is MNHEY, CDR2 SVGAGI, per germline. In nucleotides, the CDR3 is TGTGCCACCATACACGGGGGGCAAGAGACCCAGTACTTC. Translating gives CATIHGGQETQYF.

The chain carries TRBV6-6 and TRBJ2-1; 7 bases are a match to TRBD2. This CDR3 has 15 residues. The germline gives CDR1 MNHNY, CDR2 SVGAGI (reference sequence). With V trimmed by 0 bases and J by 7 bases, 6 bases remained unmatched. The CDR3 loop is CASSYSWEGSNEQFF. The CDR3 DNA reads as TGTGCCAGCAGTTACTCGTGGGAGGGATCAAATGAGCAGTTCTTC.

The CDR3 loop is CAWSNGNQPQHF. The CDR3 nucleotides read TGTGCCTGGAGTAACGGCAATCAGCCCCAGCATTTT. This chain connects TRBV30 to TRBJ1-5; no clear D gene. The CDR3 runs 12 residues. Germline loops: CDR1 GTSNPN, CDR2 SVGIG (reference sequence). V lost 2 bases to trimming and J lost 2 bases, with 4 bases between them. Filled out from reference TRBV30 and TRBJ1-5, the complete variable domain reads SQTIHQWPATLVQPVGSPLSLECTVEGTSNPNLYWYRQAAGRGLQLLFYSVGIGQISSEVPQNLSASRPQDRQFILSSKKLLLSDSGFYLCAWSNGNQPQHFGDGTRLSIL.

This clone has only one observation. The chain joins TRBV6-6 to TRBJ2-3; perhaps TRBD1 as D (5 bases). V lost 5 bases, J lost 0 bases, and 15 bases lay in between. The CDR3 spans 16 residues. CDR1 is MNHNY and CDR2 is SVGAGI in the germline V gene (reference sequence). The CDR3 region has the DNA TGTGCCAGCAGTCCCCTCTATGGGGCGAGCACAGATACGCAGTATTTT. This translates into CASSPLYGASTDTQYF.

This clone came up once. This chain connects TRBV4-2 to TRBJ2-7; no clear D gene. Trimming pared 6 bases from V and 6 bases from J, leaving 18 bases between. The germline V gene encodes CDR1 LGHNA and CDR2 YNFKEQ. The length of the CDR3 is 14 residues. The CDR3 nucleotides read TGTGCCAGCAGTCTGAGACTTTTTCTCGGCGAGCAGTACTTC. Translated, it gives CASSLRLFLGEQYF.

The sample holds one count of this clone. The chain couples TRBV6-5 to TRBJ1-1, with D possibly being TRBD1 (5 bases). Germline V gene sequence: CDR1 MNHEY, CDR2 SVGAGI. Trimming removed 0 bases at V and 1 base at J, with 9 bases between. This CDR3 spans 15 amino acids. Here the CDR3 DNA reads TGTGCCAGCAGTTACTCAGGCAGGGCGAACACTGAAGCTTTCTTT. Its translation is CASSYSGRANTEAFF.

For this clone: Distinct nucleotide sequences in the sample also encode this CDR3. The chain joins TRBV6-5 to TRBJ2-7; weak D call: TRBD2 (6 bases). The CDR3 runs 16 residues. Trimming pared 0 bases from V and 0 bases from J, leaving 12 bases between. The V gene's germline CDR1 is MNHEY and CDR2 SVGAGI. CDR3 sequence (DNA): TGTGCCAGCAGTTACTCGGACGGGAGCCGCTCCTACGAGCAGTACTTC. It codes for CASSYSDGSRSYEQYF.

In DNA, the CDR3 is TGTGCCAGTTCTAGCGAGGGCTCCTACGAGCAGTACTTC. Residues: CASSSEGSYEQYF. The rearrangement links TRBV9 to TRBJ2-7, with D possibly being TRBD2 (6 bases). CDR3 size: 13 residues. Germline CDR1 is SGDLS and CDR2 is YYNGEE. V was trimmed by 8 bases and J by 0 bases, leaving 12 bases between them.

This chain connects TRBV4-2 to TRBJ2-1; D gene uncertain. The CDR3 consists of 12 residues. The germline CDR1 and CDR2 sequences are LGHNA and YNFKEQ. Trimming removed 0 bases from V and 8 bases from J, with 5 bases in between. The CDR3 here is CASSQDWDEQFF. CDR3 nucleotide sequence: TGTGCCAGCAGCCAAGATTGGGATGAGCAGTTCTTC.

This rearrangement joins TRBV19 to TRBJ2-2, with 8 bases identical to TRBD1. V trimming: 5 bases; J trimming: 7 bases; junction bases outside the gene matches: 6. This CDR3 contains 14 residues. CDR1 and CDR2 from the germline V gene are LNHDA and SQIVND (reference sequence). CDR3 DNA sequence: TGTGCCAGTAGTGTGGACAGGGAGGTCGGGGAGCTGTTTTTT. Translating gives CASSVDREVGELFF.

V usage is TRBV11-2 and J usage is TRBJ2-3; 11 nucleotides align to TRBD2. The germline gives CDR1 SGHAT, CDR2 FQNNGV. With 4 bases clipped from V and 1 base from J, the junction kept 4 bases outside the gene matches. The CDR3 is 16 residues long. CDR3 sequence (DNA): TGTGCCAGCAGCTCGATGACTAGCGGGGGCACAGATACGCAGTATTTT. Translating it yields CASSSMTSGGTDTQYF.

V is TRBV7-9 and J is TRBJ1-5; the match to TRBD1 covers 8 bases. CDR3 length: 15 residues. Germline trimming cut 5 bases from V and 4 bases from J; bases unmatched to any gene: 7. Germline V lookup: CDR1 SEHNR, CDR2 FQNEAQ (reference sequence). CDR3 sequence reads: CASSLGTGFNQPQHF. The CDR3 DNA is TGTGCCAGCAGCCTAGGGACAGGATTTAATCAGCCCCAGCATTTT.

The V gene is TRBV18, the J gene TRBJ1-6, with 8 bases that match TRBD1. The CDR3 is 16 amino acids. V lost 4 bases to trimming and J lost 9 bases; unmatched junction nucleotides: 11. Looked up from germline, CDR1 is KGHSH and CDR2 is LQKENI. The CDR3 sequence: CASSLKTGEVPSPLHF. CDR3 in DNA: TGTGCCAGCTCACTAAAGACAGGGGAGGTTCCTTCACCCCTCCACTTT. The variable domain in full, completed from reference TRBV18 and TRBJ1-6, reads NAGVMQNPRHLVRRRGQEARLRCSPMKGHSHVYWYRQLPEEGLKFMVYLQKENIIDESGMPKERFSAEFPKEGPSILRIQQVVRGDSAAYFCASSLKTGEVPSPLHFGNGTRLTVT.